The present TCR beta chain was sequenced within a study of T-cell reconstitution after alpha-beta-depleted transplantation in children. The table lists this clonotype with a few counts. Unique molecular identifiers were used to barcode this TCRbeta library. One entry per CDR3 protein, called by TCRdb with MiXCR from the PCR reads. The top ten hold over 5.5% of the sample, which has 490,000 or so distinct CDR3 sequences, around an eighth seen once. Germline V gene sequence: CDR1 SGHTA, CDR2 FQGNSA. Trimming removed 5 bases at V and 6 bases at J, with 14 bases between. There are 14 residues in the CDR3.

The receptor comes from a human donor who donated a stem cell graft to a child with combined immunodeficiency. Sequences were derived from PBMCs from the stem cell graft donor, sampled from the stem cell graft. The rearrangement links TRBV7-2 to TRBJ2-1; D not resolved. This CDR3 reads CASSPPALFNEQFF. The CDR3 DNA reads TGTGCCAGCAGCCCCCCCGCCCTTTTCAATGAGCAGTTCTTC.